Reported below is one T cell receptor beta chain. Its antigen is unknown. Germline lookup yields CDR1 SGHVS and CDR2 FQNEAQ. Germline trimming cut 4 bases from V and 2 bases from J; bases unmatched to any gene: 7. The CDR3 extends over 15 amino acids. These data are taken from a study of cytomegalovirus exposure and HLA in healthy donors. Study context: Some 85 million unique TCRs, all from HLA-typed donors, were included in an early release of the data. Of the donors genotyped, several hundred in all, 65% to 90% fell in the Caucasian-associated ancestry cluster. Study results and limitations: A missense variant in DCLRE1C was later tied to TCR beta V- and J-gene trimming. Whilst most TCR sequences proved rare, a subset of public TCRs occurred across many donors.

PCR involved 60 Vbeta and 13 Jbeta primers. Repertoires were generated with immunoSEQ multiplex PCR, while TCRdb's copy carries only in-frame clones and drops some. The table records approximately 210,000 clones, roughly 83% of them present only once. This TCR came from a woman in her forties or fifties in good health and CMV-seronegative. The sample was PBMCs. The J gene is TRBJ2-7, the V gene TRBV7-8; 8 positions agree with TRBD1. CDR3 loop: CASSSLGQATYEQYF. The CDR3 DNA is TGTGCCAGCAGCTCTCTGGGACAGGCGACCTACGAGCAGTACTTC.